This T cell receptor beta chain stems from a study of response to subunit inactivated influenza vaccine. TCRdb redid the calling of the RT-PCR reads with MiXCR, one entry per CDR3 protein. The sample has about 540,000 distinct CDR3 sequences, around 25% seen once. The CDR3 totals 15 residues. CDR1 is MGHRA and CDR2 is YSYEKL in the germline V gene. J was trimmed by 2 bases and V by 2 bases; bases with no gene match: 3. This same sample was also taken into another study, of T cells expressing NK-cell markers. From that study: TCR beta cDNA was made by 5'RACE template switching with UMIs.

The sample consisted of CD4+ T cells sorted from PBMCs, taken approximately 12 days after vaccination. The gene calls are TRBV4-1 and TRBJ2-1; 7 nucleotides line up with TRBD2. The sequence derives from a man aged 50 or older who received an inactivated influenza vaccine. CDR3 in amino acids: CASSQLAVPYNEQFF. The CDR3 region has the DNA TGCGCCAGCAGCCAACTAGCGGTTCCCTACAATGAGCAGTTCTTC.